The following is a T cell receptor beta chain sequence with its context. In germline, CDR1 is SGHVS, CDR2 FQNEAQ. The ends lost 4 bases at V and 3 bases at J; junction bases unmatched: 9. The CDR3 extends over 15 amino acids. TCRdb's copy holds only in-frame clones and misses some; the assay was immunoSEQ multiplex PCR. Found here are around 2,000 clones, around 80% of them singletons; the top ten hold more than 45%. The sample is drawn from a study of ipilimumab plus nivolumab after autologous stem cell transplantation. Study-level background: Myeloma patients were high-risk transplant-naive or relapsed within 3 years of first autologous transplant.

The chain carries TRBV7-8 and TRBJ2-7, with 7 bases matching TRBD2. The sequenced sample was PBMCs, obtained in a trial of ipilimumab plus nivolumab as post-transplant consolidation. The receptor's source is a male donor with multiple myeloma. The chain's CDR3 is CASSYFTGLIYEQYF. The CDR3 DNA is TGTGCCAGCAGCTACTTTACGGGACTAATCTACGAGCAGTACTTC.